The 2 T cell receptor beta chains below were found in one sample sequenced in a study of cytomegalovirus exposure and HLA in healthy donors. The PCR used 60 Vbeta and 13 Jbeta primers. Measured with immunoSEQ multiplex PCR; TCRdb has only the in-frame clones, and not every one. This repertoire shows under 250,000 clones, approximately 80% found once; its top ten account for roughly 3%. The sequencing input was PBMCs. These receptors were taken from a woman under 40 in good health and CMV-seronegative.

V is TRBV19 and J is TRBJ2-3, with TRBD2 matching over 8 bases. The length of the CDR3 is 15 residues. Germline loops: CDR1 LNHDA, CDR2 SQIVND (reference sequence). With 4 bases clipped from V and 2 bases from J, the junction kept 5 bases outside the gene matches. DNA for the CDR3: TGTGCCAGTAGTAGAGCTAGCGGGTTCACAGATACGCAGTATTTT. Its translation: CASSRASGFTDTQYF.

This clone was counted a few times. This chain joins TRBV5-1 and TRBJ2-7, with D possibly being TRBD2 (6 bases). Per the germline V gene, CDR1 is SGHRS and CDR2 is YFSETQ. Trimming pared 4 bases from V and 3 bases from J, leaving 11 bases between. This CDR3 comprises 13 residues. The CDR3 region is CASSLAGLYEQYF. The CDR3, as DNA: TGCGCCAGCAGCCTTGCGGGACTCTACGAGCAGTACTTC.